The source of this T cell receptor (beta chain) is a study of blood T cell repertoires in COVID-19. About the study: From the United States, Italy and Spain came samples of acute and convalescent COVID-19. T cells, B-cell-depleted T cells, or PBMCs supplied cDNA or gDNA.

Original analysis: Amplification of reference gene primers provided the estimated nucleated cell counts. Assay used: immunoSEQ multiplex PCR; TCRdb lists only in-frame clones, some missing. The D gene and trimming were derived from the DNA, and the V and J assignments and clone size from that table. The sample gives 27,000 or so clones, approximately 80% of which show up once; roughly 27% is in the top ten. This CDR3 contains 14 residues. V lost 2 bases to trimming and J lost 4 bases, with 7 bases between them. CDR1 and CDR2 from the germline V gene are SGHRS and YFSETQ. This clonotype was obtained from a man in his 70s with active COVID-19. The genes are TRBV5-1 and TRBJ1-6, with D maybe TRBD1 (6 bases). The material sequenced was peripheral blood. The CDR3: CASSLGQYNSPLHF. CDR3 in DNA: TGCGCCAGCAGCTTAGGACAGTATAATTCACCCCTCCACTTT.